This T cell receptor (beta chain) was observed in a study of T cells after yellow fever vaccination. Study in general: Each low-cell-number fraction was prepared by means of SMART-Seq v4 Ultra Low Input.

The V end lost 3 bases, the J end lost 3 bases, and 10 bases lay between the germline ends. The CDR3 sequence is 14 residues long. The germline CDR1 and CDR2 sequences are SEHNR and FQNEAQ (reference sequence). As TCR cDNA was made by 5'RACE template switching, a universal primer site and UMIs were added. TCRdb independently ran MiXCR on the 5' RACE reads; one entry per CDR3 protein. The sample holds some 130,000 distinct CDR3 sequences; more than 6.5% are singletons and the top ten take more than 0.6%. This clonotype was detected ten times or more. The chain joins TRBV7-9 to TRBJ2-3, with D perhaps matching TRBD1 (6 bases). Sample: CD4+ T cells sorted from PBMCs, taken 10 days after the yellow fever booster vaccination. The source of this sequence is a man aged 25-45 years who received the YFV17D yellow fever vaccine. As DNA, the CDR3 is TGTGCCAGCAGCTTCAACAGGGCTACAGATACGCAGTATTTT. Its translation: CASSFNRATDTQYF.